The clone carrying this T cell receptor beta chain was detected many times. Antigen specificity is unknown. Between the trimmed V and J ends, which lost 7 bases and 5 bases, there was a span of 8 bases. Germline-derived CDR1 and CDR2 are SEHNR and FQNEAQ (reference sequence). This CDR3 is 11 amino acids long. Transcripts of RNA were the source for amplifying TCR beta CDR3 regions. First-round RT-PCR employed HTBI primers, with a second-round multiplex PCR after it. One entry per CDR3 protein, called by TCRdb with MiXCR from the multiplex PCR reads. The table shows 350,000 to 400,000 distinct CDR3 sequences, with approximately 15% occurring only once. The data stem from a study of Graves' ophthalmopathy and Graves' hyperthyroidism. Study-wide results and limits: In blood appeared most of the expanded thyroid clonotypes whose frequency exceeded 0.001. Ophthalmopathy and stable hyperthyroidism were discriminated by a 13-signature model, with 85% to 90% sensitivity and approximately 78% specificity.

Enrolled hyperthyroidism patients had a new diagnosis, a duration under 2 months, and an age of 18 to 65. PBMCs were obtained from roughly 9.9 ml of fresh peripheral blood. Material: peripheral blood. The origin of this receptor is a woman younger than 30 with stable Graves' hyperthyroidism. V and J are TRBV7-9 and TRBJ1-1; D is undetermined. The CDR3 reads CASTARTEAFF. In nucleotides, the CDR3 is TGTGCCAGCACCGCGAGGACTGAAGCTTTCTTT.